The following is a T cell receptor beta chain sequence with its context. Its specificity is not known. Extracted RNA was reverse transcribed into cDNA, the sequencing template. Using immunoSEQ multiplex PCR, the repertoire was profiled, and TCRdb retains in-frame clones only, with some absent. The profile shows fewer than 200,000 clones, approximately 59% of them singletons. Specified treatment: oral pan-JAK inhibitor, 5-10 mg twice daily. This sample is drawn from a study of CD8+ T cells in alopecia areata. For the study at large: Treated patients received oral tofacitinib, 5 to 10 mg twice daily.

Germline V CDR1 and CDR2: GTSNPN, SVGIG (reference sequence). CDR3 length: 13 residues. The germline V and J ends were trimmed by 0 bases and 4 bases, with 9 bases remaining between them. Findings and caveats of the study: Treatment with tofacitinib significantly lowered scalp clonality and reduced expanded CD8+ clones among the top 100. Having just one nonresponder leaves the connection between baseline CD8+ expansion and response unresolved.

The chain recombines TRBV30 with TRBJ1-2, with D unresolved. Material: CD4+ T cells sorted from blood, obtained between weeks 55 and 70, from a patient treated with tofacitinib. This receptor was obtained from a human donor with alopecia areata. The CDR3 reads CAWSVSRTYGYTF. The CDR3 DNA sequence: TGTGCCTGGAGTGTATCCAGGACCTATGGCTACACCTTC.